Following are 28 T cell receptor beta chains from one sample sequenced in a study of shared clonotypes between healthy human individuals. Some clones are missing from TCRdb's copy, which holds only in-frame ones; the method was immunoSEQ multiplex PCR. Of fewer than 1.8 million clones in the sample, less than 99% were seen once. Sequencing used naive CD4+ T cells sorted from blood. Subset of the sample: CD45RA+ positively selected. The receptors shown here come from a man younger than 45 in good health.

J is TRBJ1-2 and V is TRBV6-5, with 8 bases aligning to TRBD1. V dropped 2 bases and J dropped 7; count of bases not matched to a gene: 9. The CDR3 has 15 amino acids. CDR1 and CDR2 from the germline V gene are MNHEY and SVGAGI. This chain's CDR3 is CASSYRGQGLAGYTF. In DNA form, the CDR3 reads TGTGCCAGCAGTTACCGTGGACAGGGACTAGCTGGCTACACCTTC.

The chain uses TRBV28 and TRBJ1-2; D call uncertain. V dropped 10 bases and J dropped 8 bases, with 14 bases sitting between them. This CDR3 has 11 residues. Germline CDR1 is MDHEN and CDR2 is SYDVKM. The CDR3 DNA sequence: TGTGCCACCGCCTATGCGGGGGGCTACACCTTC. As protein: CATAYAGGYTF.

The J gene is TRBJ2-1, the V gene TRBV6-1; 8 bases align to TRBD2. There are 15 residues in the CDR3. The V gene's germline CDR1 is MNHNS and CDR2 SASEGT. With 8 bases clipped from V and 1 base from J, the junction kept 7 bases outside the gene matches. CDR3 coding DNA: TGTGCCAGCTTAGCGGGGCGGGGGTCCTACAATGAGCAGTTCTTC. Its translation: CASLAGRGSYNEQFF.

This sequence joins TRBV6-6 and TRBJ2-7; 7 bases line up with TRBD1. The germline gives CDR1 MNHNY, CDR2 SVGAGI (reference sequence). This CDR3 spans 15 amino acids. Losses at the gene ends were 5 bases for V and 4 bases for J; bases not matched to a gene: 11. The CDR3 here is CASSATGTDTYEQYF. The DNA of the CDR3 is TGTGCCAGCAGTGCCACCGGGACAGACACTTACGAGCAGTACTTC.

The V and J genes are TRBV6-5 and TRBJ2-3; possible D gene TRBD1, 6 bases. Per the germline V gene, CDR1 is MNHEY and CDR2 is SVGAGI. The V and J ends lost 11 bases and 0 bases respectively, with 15 bases between them. The CDR3 totals 14 residues. The DNA for the CDR3 is TGTGCCTCACCAGGGGTTGAAAGCACAGATACGCAGTATTTT. As protein: CASPGVESTDTQYF.

The V and J genes are TRBV28 and TRBJ1-5, with D uncertain. Germline V gene data show CDR1 as MDHEN and CDR2 as SYDVKM. The CDR3 is 12 residues long. V was clipped by 7 bases and J by 7 bases, with 11 bases between them. The CDR3 loop is CASKRSLQPQHF. The CDR3 nucleotides are TGTGCCAGCAAGCGGTCCCTCCAGCCCCAGCATTTT.

The chain has TRBV5-1 and TRBJ1-2; maybe TRBD1 (6 bases). Per the germline V gene, CDR1 is SGHRS and CDR2 is YFSETQ. This CDR3 contains 14 residues. V shed 4 bases and J shed 2 bases, with 12 bases lying between them. The CDR3 sequence is CASSEQTGNYGYTF. The CDR3 DNA reads TGCGCCAGCAGCGAACAGACAGGAAACTATGGCTACACCTTC.

This sequence joins TRBV7-3 and TRBJ2-1; a weak D match, TRBD1 (5 bases). This CDR3 spans 15 amino acids. With 1 base removed from V and 2 bases from J, the gap between germline ends came to 9 bases. From germline, CDR1 is SGHTA and CDR2 FQGTGA. The CDR3 region is CASSLRDSPYNEQFF. CDR3 bases: TGTGCCAGCAGCTTAAGAGACAGCCCCTACAATGAGCAGTTCTTC.

This chain uses TRBV6-1 with TRBJ1-4; 7 bases line up with TRBD1. Germline V gene sequence: CDR1 MNHNS, CDR2 SASEGT. J was trimmed by 5 bases and V by 4 bases; bases with no gene match: 7. CDR3 length: 15 amino acids. The CDR3 DNA is TGTGCCAGCAGTGCCCCGGGGACAGTCAATGAAAAACTGTTTTTT. It yields the protein CASSAPGTVNEKLFF.

The chain joins TRBV15 to TRBJ1-4; D gene uncertain. Germline assignment: CDR1 LNHNV and CDR2 YYDKDF (reference sequence). The germline V and J ends were trimmed by 0 bases and 4 bases, with 12 bases remaining between them. CDR3 length: 16 residues. The CDR3 DNA follows: TGTGCCACCAGCAGAGATCAAGGCAGACTTAATGAAAAACTGTTTTTT. Encoded protein: CATSRDQGRLNEKLFF.

CDR3 nucleotide sequence: TGTGCCAGCAGTGGACCGGGGCAGCCCCAGCATTTT. This encodes CASSGPGQPQHF. V gene TRBV6-6 combines with J gene TRBJ1-5; D call uncertain. This CDR3 is 12 amino acids long. Trimming shortened V by 5 bases and J by 7 bases, and 9 bases separated the two germline ends. The germline CDR1 and CDR2 sequences are MNHNY and SVGAGI (reference sequence).

V is TRBV2 and J is TRBJ1-5; possibly TRBD1 for D (5 bases). The CDR3 totals 14 residues. Germline V gene sequence: CDR1 SNHLY, CDR2 FYNNEI. V was trimmed by 2 bases and J by 5 bases, leaving 10 bases between them. Here the CDR3 DNA reads TGTGCCAGCAGTGAATTTGGGGCAGATCAGCCCCAGCATTTT. It encodes CASSEFGADQPQHF.

The chain employs TRBV27 and TRBJ2-3, with D maybe TRBD2 (6 bases). Germline V gene data show CDR1 as MNHEY and CDR2 as SMNVEV (reference sequence). V lost 5 bases, J lost 5 bases, and 17 bases lay in between. CDR3 size: 15 residues. CDR3 DNA sequence: TGTGCCAGCAGTCTCTCCCCGGGAGTTGGAGATACGCAGTATTTT. Residues: CASSLSPGVGDTQYF.

The genes are TRBV9 and TRBJ1-2, with 10 bases matching TRBD1. CDR3 length: 16 amino acids. Looked up from germline, CDR1 is SGDLS and CDR2 is YYNGEE. The trim removed 4 bases at V and 6 bases at J, leaving 12 bases unmatched. CDR3 coding DNA: TGTGCCAGCAGCCCATCCCGGACAGGGGGAAGAAATGGCTACACCTTC. It specifies CASSPSRTGGRNGYTF.

The chain recombines TRBV29-1 with TRBJ2-1; D is unresolved. The CDR3 runs to 10 residues. Trimming removed 5 bases at V and 5 bases at J, with 4 bases between. The V gene's germline CDR1 is SQVTM and CDR2 ANQGSEA. CDR3 DNA sequence: TGCAGCGTTTACAACAATGAGCAGTTCTTC. Protein sequence: CSVYNNEQFF.

The chain combines TRBV5-4 with TRBJ2-5; TRBD1 might be the D (5 bases). The CDR3 has 15 amino acids. Trimming pared 0 bases from V and 5 bases from J, leaving 14 bases between. Germline V CDR1 and CDR2: SGHNT, YYREEE (reference sequence). CDR3 region: CASSLAEMGQETQYF. CDR3 in DNA: TGTGCCAGCAGCTTGGCCGAGATGGGGCAGGAGACCCAGTACTTC.

The genes are TRBV11-2 and TRBJ2-7, with D perhaps given as TRBD1 or TRBD2 (5 bases each). This CDR3 is built from 14 residues. Germline lookup yields CDR1 SGHAT and CDR2 FQNNGV. V was trimmed by 5 bases and J by 4 bases, leaving 15 bases between them. As DNA, the CDR3 is TGTGCCAGCAGCCGACAGAGGGGCTTATACGAGCAGTACTTC. It is translated as CASSRQRGLYEQYF.

The chain combines TRBV5-5 with TRBJ2-5; D is unresolved. The CDR3 covers 10 residues. CDR1 and CDR2 from the germline V gene are SGHKS and YYEKEE (reference sequence). The chain's CDR3 is CSMDKETQYF. As DNA, the CDR3 is TGTTCAATGGATAAAGAGACCCAGTACTTC.

V usage is TRBV7-2 and J usage is TRBJ2-5; no reliable D call. Trimming removed 4 bases at V and 5 bases at J, with 11 bases between. CDR1 is SGHTA, CDR2 FQGNSA, per germline. The CDR3 contains 13 residues. The CDR3 sequence is CASSSLDRETQYF. The CDR3 DNA follows: TGTGCCAGCAGCTCGCTTGACCGGGAGACCCAGTACTTC.

This chain links TRBV25-1 with TRBJ2-1; D gene unclear. Germline lookup yields CDR1 MGHDK and CDR2 SYGVNS. This CDR3 is 15 amino acids long. Trimming removed 8 bases at V and 4 bases at J, with 18 bases between. The CDR3 protein is CASRSDTEHYNEQFF. The CDR3 DNA reads TGTGCCAGCCGAAGCGACACGGAACATTACAATGAGCAGTTCTTC.

This clone was detected only once. The chain joins TRBV7-8 to TRBJ2-3; 14 bases line up with TRBD2. Germline V CDR1 and CDR2: SGHVS, FQNEAQ. V lost 7 bases and J lost 10; bases outside the gene matches: 13. The CDR3 consists of 16 residues. The DNA for the CDR3 is TGTGCCAGCACCAGAACTCCGGGACTAGCGGGAGAGGCGCAGTATTTT. Translated: CASTRTPGLAGEAQYF.

V is TRBV28 and J is TRBJ2-5; 7 bases are shared with TRBD2. The J segment lost 2 bases and the V segment lost 10 bases, leaving 4 bases of the junction unmatched. The germline V gene has CDR1 MDHEN and CDR2 SYDVKM. The length of the CDR3 is 12 residues. The CDR3 nucleotides read TGTGCCATCACTAGCGCTCAAGAGACCCAGTACTTC. Amino acid sequence: CAITSAQETQYF.

The J gene is TRBJ2-7, the V gene TRBV9; perhaps TRBD1 as D (6 bases). Germline CDR1 is SGDLS and CDR2 is YYNGEE. The CDR3 loop spans 16 amino acids. V was clipped by 2 bases and J by 2 bases, with 17 bases between them. The CDR3 spells CASSVAGAAKTYEQYF. The CDR3 DNA is TGTGCCAGCAGCGTGGCAGGGGCAGCTAAAACCTACGAGCAGTACTTC.

The gene calls are TRBV7-6 and TRBJ2-6; D call uncertain. CDR1 is SGHVS and CDR2 is FNYEAQ in the germline V gene. Trimming removed 4 bases from V and 0 bases from J, with 10 bases in between. CDR3 length: 16 amino acids. CDR3 amino acids: CASSSIFHSGANVLTF. The CDR3, as DNA: TGTGCCAGCAGCTCCATATTCCACTCTGGGGCCAACGTCCTGACTTTC.

The gene calls are TRBV11-2 and TRBJ2-1; TRBD2 matches at 11 bases. V gave up 4 bases and J gave up 7 bases; unmatched junction bases: 9. The CDR3 is 16 residues long. The germline V gene encodes CDR1 SGHAT and CDR2 FQNNGV. The CDR3 sequence is CASSSRGSGRVNEQFF. The CDR3 DNA is TGTGCCAGCAGCTCCCGGGGTAGCGGGAGGGTTAATGAGCAGTTCTTC.

This clone was detected only once. This chain links TRBV25-1 with TRBJ1-4; a possible D gene is TRBD1 (5 bases). The CDR3 spans 17 residues. Deletions cut 2 bases from V and 0 bases from J, with 13 bases between. Germline CDR1 and CDR2: MGHDK and SYGVNS. The CDR3 loop is CASSELGGGTTNEKLFF. The CDR3 DNA sequence: TGTGCCAGCAGTGAACTCGGGGGGGGTACAACTAATGAAAAACTGTTTTTT.

This chain joins TRBV6-5 and TRBJ2-1, with D uncertain. CDR1 MNHEY and CDR2 SVGAGI come from the germline V gene. V was shortened by 6 bases and J by 5 bases, with 17 bases between the two germline ends. The CDR3 length is 15 residues. The CDR3 nucleotides read TGTGCCAGCAGGGATATTTCCCTGTTCGACAATGAGCAGTTCTTC. Residues: CASRDISLFDNEQFF.

As regards this clone: Different DNA sequences within this sample yield the same CDR3. The chain joins TRBV5-1 to TRBJ2-3, with D unclear. The CDR3 has 14 amino acids. The germline V gene has CDR1 SGHRS and CDR2 YFSETQ. Trimming took 0 bases from V and 6 from J, leaving 11 bases between them. In DNA form, the CDR3 reads TGCGCCAGCAGCTTGGCCCAGTCTACGGATACGCAGTATTTT. Amino acids: CASSLAQSTDTQYF.